This T cell receptor (beta chain) was profiled in a study of T-cell reconstitution after alpha-beta-depleted transplantation in children. This clonotype has only a few counts. Its matching antigen is unknown. Preparation of the TCRbeta library used unique molecular identifiers. In TCRdb, the PCR reads were re-called with MiXCR into one record per CDR3 protein. The data show about 130,000 distinct CDR3 sequences, 9.5% to 10% seen once. Germline values: CDR1 SGHDN, CDR2 FVKESK. Trimming shortened V by 4 bases and J by 3 bases, and 16 bases separated the two germline ends. The CDR3 consists of 15 residues. Regarding the study as a whole: Most T-cell counts and diversity one year after the transplant came from T cells that were newly produced. The origin of high day-60 TCRbeta diversity in some patients lay in surviving recipient T cells and thymic progenitors. Several hundred rapidly expanded clones from non-depleted graft cells reportedly supplied alpha-beta T cells about two months post-transplant.

The rearrangement joins TRBV14 to TRBJ2-7; D tentatively reads TRBD1 or TRBD2 (5 bases each). This specimen was PBMCs, mostly from graft donor cells, taken 180 days after TCRalphabeta/CD19-depleted stem cell transplant. This clonotype originated in a girl in the first two years of life who had a stem cell transplant for combined immunodeficiency, so the T cells may come from the graft donor. CDR3: CASSPGRGEVYEQYF. The CDR3 nucleotides are TGTGCCAGCAGCCCTGGACGAGGGGAAGTCTACGAGCAGTACTTC.